Below, 19 T cell receptor beta chains from the same sample are listed, as sequenced in a study of T cells in Graves' hyperthyroidism and ophthalmopathy. Amplification of TCR beta CDR3 regions used RNA as the template. The TCR CDR3 first-round RT-PCR relied on the HTBI primer set. TCRdb reprocessed the multiplex PCR reads with MiXCR, giving one entry per CDR3 protein. The table lists roughly 580,000 distinct CDR3 sequences, roughly 13% of them singletons. Sequencing input: blood. The receptor source for this set is a woman aged 30 to 39 with Graves' hyperthyroidism that later progressed to Graves' ophthalmopathy.

This clonotype was observed many times. V usage is TRBV10-3 and J usage is TRBJ2-1, with no clear D. Germline V CDR1 and CDR2: ENHRY, SYGVKD. Trimming cost V 8 bases and J 5 bases, with 13 bases left between them. The CDR3 runs 13 residues. The CDR3 protein is CAIGSDPHNEQFF. CDR3 DNA sequence: TGTGCCATCGGGTCCGACCCCCACAATGAGCAGTTCTTC.

The chain links TRBV19 to TRBJ2-1, with 8 bases matching TRBD2. The end of the DNA is better explained by TRBJ2-7, so the J call may be wrong. Germline lookup yields CDR1 LNHDA and CDR2 SQIVND (reference sequence). This CDR3 region has 14 residues. CDR3 DNA: TGTGCCAGCGGGGGGGACCAGCCCTACAATGAGCAGTACTTC. Translation gives CASGGDQPYNEQYF.

A note on this clonotype: This may be a read error, as it is one base from a much larger clone. The CDR3 is CASSLSGTGAHNEQFF. CDR3 nucleotide sequence: TGTGCCAGCAGTTTATCAGGGACAGGGGCCCACAATGAGCAGTTCTTC. The chain has TRBV27 and TRBJ2-1; TRBD1 aligns across 10 bases. Trimming cost V 0 bases and J 5 bases; bases outside gene matches: 4. The CDR3 runs to 16 residues. Germline CDR1 and CDR2: MNHEY and SMNVEV (reference sequence).

As to this clonotype: One junction end does not reproduce the germline sequence, and a read error may be involved. The CDR3 nucleotides read TGTGCCAGCAGCGTAGATCGGGAGGGCCAGGGGAACAATGAGCGGTTCTTC. Translation: CASSVDREGQGNNERFF. V and J are TRBV9 and TRBJ2-1, with TRBD2 matching 8 bases. The CDR3 is made up of 17 amino acids. Germline V gene data show CDR1 as SGDLS and CDR2 as YYNGEE. The entire variable domain, with the rest obtained from reference TRBV9 and TRBJ2-1, is as follows: DSGVTQTPKHLITATGQRVTLRCSPRSGDLSVYWYQQSLDQGLQFLIQYYNGEERAKGNILERFSAQQFPDLHSELNLSSLELGDSALYFCASSVDREGQGNNERFFGPGTRLTVL.

In this sample, this clonotype turned up a few times. The chain combines TRBV4-1 with TRBJ1-4; D might be TRBD1 (5 bases). CDR1 and CDR2 from the germline V gene are MGHRA and YSYEKL. V shed 11 bases and J shed 0 bases, with 16 bases lying between them. The CDR3 contains 15 residues. CDR3 in DNA: TGCGCCGGGGCCCGGCGGGATGCAACTAATGAAAAACTGTTTTTT. Amino acids: CAGARRDATNEKLFF.

This clonotype showed up many times. DNA for the CDR3: TGTGCCAGCAGCTTAGATGGGACACCCTTTTCGCGACATGGTCAGCCCCAGCATTTT. Its protein is CASSLDGTPFSRHGQPQHF. V gene TRBV11-2 combines with J gene TRBJ1-5, with a possible D match to TRBD1 (6 bases). The CDR3 covers 19 residues. Germline loops: CDR1 SGHAT, CDR2 FQNNGV. Deletions cut 0 bases from V and 6 bases from J, with 24 bases between.

This clonotype was recorded at least ten times. At one end the junction does not follow the germline gene, possibly because of a read error. This sequence joins TRBV12-3 or TRBV12-4 and TRBJ2-7; 7 bases line up with TRBD1. There are 13 residues in the CDR3. CDR3: CTSSLDRESEQYF. DNA of the CDR3: TGTACCAGCAGTTTAGACAGGGAATCCGAGCAGTACTTC.

This clonotype was observed many times. The V gene is TRBV19, the J gene TRBJ1-3; D is undetermined. Trimming took 5 bases from V and 0 from J, leaving 8 bases between them. CDR1 is LNHDA and CDR2 is SQIVND in the germline V gene (reference sequence). The CDR3 is 14 amino acids. The CDR3 coding sequence is TGTGCCAGTAGTTTAACAGTCTCTGGAAACACCATATATTTT. Protein sequence: CASSLTVSGNTIYF.

This clonotype appeared many times. The rearrangement uses TRBV7-2 and TRBJ1-2; 10 bases are shared with TRBD1. CDR3 length: 12 residues. V lost 4 bases, J lost 11 bases, and 4 bases stayed unmatched. Germline V lookup: CDR1 SGHTA, CDR2 FQGNSA. The CDR3 nucleotides read TGTGCCAGCAGCTCGGACAGGGGGATTTACACCTTC. Encoded protein: CASSSDRGIYTF.

This clonotype was recorded at least ten times. The chain recombines TRBV12-3 or TRBV12-4 with TRBJ2-2; D gene ambiguous. The V end lost 4 bases, the J end lost 4 bases, and 7 bases lay between the germline ends. CDR3 length: 13 amino acids. CDR3 residues: CASSSTSTGELFF. The CDR3, as DNA: TGTGCCAGCAGTTCTACCTCCACCGGGGAGCTGTTTTTT.

This clonotype was seen at least ten times. The chain uses TRBV11-2 and TRBJ2-7, with D possibly TRBD2 on 6 matching bases. The CDR3 contains 16 residues. The germline gives CDR1 SGHAT, CDR2 FQNNGV. Between the trimmed V and J ends, which lost 0 bases and 7 bases, there was a span of 19 bases. CDR3: CASSLDLSDSTREQYF. The CDR3, as DNA: TGTGCCAGCAGCTTAGACCTCTCGGACTCGACTAGGGAGCAGTACTTC.

This clonotype was counted ten times or more. This chain links TRBV3-1 with TRBJ2-5, with 9 positions matching TRBD2. Germline CDR1 LGHDT, CDR2 YNNKEL (reference sequence). CDR3 length equals 13 residues. The V gene end was trimmed by 4 bases and the J gene end by 13 bases; junction bases not matched to a gene: 10. The CDR3 sequence: CASSPEVAGEWYF. Here the CDR3 DNA reads TGTGCCAGCAGCCCAGAGGTAGCGGGAGAATGGTACTTC.

This clonotype was found many times. The chain has TRBV7-2 and TRBJ1-1; a weak D match, TRBD1 (5 bases). Germline CDR1 is SGHTA and CDR2 is FQGNSA. This CDR3 has 15 amino acids. V lost 1 base, J lost 4 bases, and 13 bases lay in between. The CDR3 bases are TGTGCCAGCAGCTTAGAGGGCACCGGGGCCACTGAAGCTTTCTTT. It is translated as CASSLEGTGATEAFF.

At least ten counts were recorded for this clonotype. This rearrangement joins TRBV6-2 or TRBV6-3 to TRBJ2-5; the D gene is possibly TRBD2 (6 bases). This CDR3 has 16 residues. Germline CDR1 MNHEY, CDR2 SVGEGT. The V end was cut by 6 bases, the J end by 5 bases, with 22 bases between. CDR3 residues: CASSLFPRENGETQYF. The CDR3 DNA reads as TGTGCCAGCAGCCTATTCCCCCGGGAGAACGGGGAGACCCAGTACTTC.

This clonotype was recorded many times. The chain couples TRBV7-2 to TRBJ2-1, with 12 bases aligning to TRBD2. CDR1 is SGHTA, CDR2 FQGNSA, per germline. Trimming took 4 bases from V and 6 from J; bases not matched to a gene: 4. This CDR3 is 15 amino acids long. The CDR3 loop is CASSSSGRAGNEQFF. In DNA, the CDR3 is TGTGCCAGCAGCTCTAGCGGGAGGGCCGGCAATGAGCAGTTCTTC. The whole variable domain, remainder taken from reference TRBV7-2 and TRBJ2-1, is GAGVSQSPSNKVTEKGKDVELRCDPISGHTALYWYRQSLGQGLEFLIYFQGNSAPDKSGLPSDRFSAERTGGSVSTLTIQRTQQEDSAVYLCASSSSGRAGNEQFFGPGTRLTVL.

This clonotype was seen ten or more times. The chain employs TRBV20-1 and TRBJ2-7, with D perhaps matching TRBD1 (5 bases). CDR1 and CDR2 (germline): DFQATT, SNEGSKA (reference sequence). There are 13 residues in the CDR3. Trimming removed 0 bases from V and 3 bases from J, with 9 bases in between. CDR3 sequence (DNA): TGCAGTGCTAGAGAAAGACAGCTCTACGAGCAGTACTTC. Its protein is CSARERQLYEQYF.

V and J are TRBV12-3 or TRBV12-4 and TRBJ2-7, with 12 bases fitting TRBD1. This CDR3 comprises 14 residues. Trimming took 5 bases from V and 4 from J; bases not matched to a gene: 3. CDR3 nucleotide sequence: TGTGCCAGCAGTGGGACAGGGGGCGCGTACGAGCAGTACTTC. This codes for CASSGTGGAYEQYF.

This clonotype was recorded many times. J is TRBJ1-5 and V is TRBV12-5; D uncertain. This CDR3 spans 13 amino acids. The V end lost 5 bases, the J end lost 2 bases, and 7 bases lay between the germline ends. Germline V gene data show CDR1 as LGHNT and CDR2 as FRNRAP. The CDR3 here is CASGVPGNQPQHF. In DNA, the CDR3 is TGTGCTAGTGGTGTCCCCGGCAATCAGCCCCAGCATTTT.

There are many counts of this clonotype. The genes are TRBV20-1 and TRBJ2-5; D possibly uses TRBD1 or TRBD2 (5 bases each). V lost 0 bases to trimming and J lost 5 bases, with 16 bases between them. This CDR3 has 15 residues. Germline loops: CDR1 DFQATT, CDR2 SNEGSKA (reference sequence). CDR3 sequence reads: CSARDRARGGETQYF. The CDR3 nucleotides are TGCAGTGCTAGAGATCGGGCACGGGGCGGGGAGACCCAGTACTTC.